Listed below are T cell receptor beta chains from one sample, sequenced in a study of blood T cell repertoires in COVID-19. Only in-frame clones appear in the TCRdb table, and some are missing; sequencing was by immunoSEQ multiplex PCR. The table records fewer than 200,000 clones, around two thirds of them present only once. Sequencing was performed on peripheral blood. The receptors were sampled from a woman aged 80 or over with acute or convalescent COVID-19. Both conserved end residues are part of each CDR3. D genes are given only for firm matches. Not all rows give a size; the values are once, few, many and, for expanded clones, a class.

CDR3 protein	CDR3 DNA	J gene	D gene	V gene	clone size
CASSYDSNYGYTF	TGTGCCAGCAGCTACGACAGTAACTATGGCTACACCTTC	TRBJ1-2	NA	TRBV28	few
CAWSGWGQGSQPQHF	TGTGCCTGGAGTGGATGGGGACAGGGGAGTCAGCCCCAGCATTTT	TRBJ1-5	TRBD1	TRBV30	NA
CASSSEAGGVSEQYF	TGTGCCAGCAGTTCTGAGGCGGGAGGGGTTTCAGAGCAGTACTTC	TRBJ2-7	TRBD2	TRBV28	NA
CASSPRGASSGNTIYF	TGTGCCAGCAGCCCCAGGGGGGCGAGCTCTGGAAACACCATATATTTT	TRBJ1-3	TRBD1	TRBV7-9	NA
CATSDKLGQGAADTQYF	TGTGCCACCAGTGATAAGCTGGGACAGGGGGCAGCAGATACGCAGTATTTT	TRBJ2-3	TRBD1	TRBV24-1	NA
CAISDSSGGTYNSPLHF	TGTGCCATCAGTGACTCTTCAGGGGGGACCTATAATTCACCCCTCCACTTT	TRBJ1-6	TRBD1	TRBV10-3	once
CASSRVGQGYNSPLHF	TGCGCCAGCAGCCGAGTTGGACAGGGCTATAATTCACCCCTCCACTTT	TRBJ1-6	TRBD1	TRBV4-1	NA
CASTLQGTSYNSPLHF	TGTGCCAGCACCCTACAGGGAACCTCCTATAATTCACCCCTCCACTTT	TRBJ1-6	NA	TRBV7-2	NA
CASRWTHDSNQPQHF	TGTGCCAGCAGGTGGACACATGATAGCAATCAGCCCCAGCATTTT	TRBJ1-5	NA	TRBV6-5	NA
CASRPQGYQPQHF	TGTGCCAGCAGACCACAGGGGTATCAGCCCCAGCATTTT	TRBJ1-5	TRBD1	TRBV6-5	NA
CASSIGLDAGNEQFF	TGTGCCAGTAGTATAGGACTAGACGCTGGCAATGAGCAGTTCTTC	TRBJ2-1	NA	TRBV19	NA
CASSLQGGNEKLFF	TGCGCCAGCAGCTTACAGGGGGGTAATGAAAAACTGTTTTTT	TRBJ1-4	TRBD1	TRBV5-1	NA
CASRTDSYSYEQYF	TGTGCCAGCAGAACGGACTCCTACTCCTACGAGCAGTACTTC	TRBJ2-7	NA	TRBV27	few
CASRYDRNDQPQHF	TGTGCCAGTAGATACGACAGGAACGATCAGCCCCAGCATTTT	TRBJ1-5	NA	TRBV19	few
CASSRLFEQYF	TGTGCCAGCAGTAGACTTTTCGAGCAGTACTTC	TRBJ2-7	NA	TRBV7-2	once
CASSVDAARGTEAFF	TGTGCCAGCAGCGTAGATGCTGCCAGGGGCACTGAAGCTTTCTTT	TRBJ1-1	NA	TRBV9	NA
CASSYSSGRASYEQYF	TGTGCCAGCAGTTATTCCAGCGGGAGGGCCTCCTACGAGCAGTACTTC	TRBJ2-7	TRBD2	TRBV6-2/TRBV6-3	NA
CASSLPGLSRDSYEQYF	TGTGCCAGCAGCTTACCAGGGTTATCTCGAGACTCCTACGAGCAGTACTTC	TRBJ2-7	NA	TRBV7-2	NA
CSASPGTGAEQYF	TGCAGCGCCAGTCCCGGGACAGGAGCCGAGCAGTACTTC	TRBJ2-7	TRBD1	TRBV29-1	NA
CASSFSGRPYNEQFF	TGTGCCAGCAGCTTTAGCGGGAGGCCCTACAATGAGCAGTTCTTC	TRBJ2-1	TRBD2	TRBV5-5	NA
CASSLVLAGVVEQFF	TGTGCCAGCAGCTTAGTGTTGGCGGGAGTGGTTGAGCAGTTCTTC	TRBJ2-1	TRBD2	TRBV7-9	NA
CASSHLAEQFF	TGTGCCAGCAGCCATCTAGCTGAGCAGTTCTTC	TRBJ2-1	NA	TRBV14	once